This T cell receptor beta chain was sequenced in a study of shared clonotypes between healthy human individuals. Repertoires were generated with immunoSEQ multiplex PCR, while TCRdb's copy carries only in-frame clones and drops some. The table records approximately 250,000 clones, 50% to 75% of them present only once. This CDR3 is built from 18 residues. The ends lost 2 bases at V and 1 base at J; junction bases unmatched: 9. Looked up from germline, CDR1 is MNHNS and CDR2 is SASEGT. This TCR derives from a man aged 30-40 years in good health. The chain joins TRBV6-1 to TRBJ2-7, with TRBD2 matching over 12 bases. Sequencing used memory CD4+ T cells sorted from blood. The subset here: CD45RA-negative fraction. CDR3 coding DNA: TGTGCCAGCAGTGAACTGCTGACTAGCGGGAGTGCGTCCTACGAGCAGTACTTC. Translated, it gives CASSELLTSGSASYEQYF.